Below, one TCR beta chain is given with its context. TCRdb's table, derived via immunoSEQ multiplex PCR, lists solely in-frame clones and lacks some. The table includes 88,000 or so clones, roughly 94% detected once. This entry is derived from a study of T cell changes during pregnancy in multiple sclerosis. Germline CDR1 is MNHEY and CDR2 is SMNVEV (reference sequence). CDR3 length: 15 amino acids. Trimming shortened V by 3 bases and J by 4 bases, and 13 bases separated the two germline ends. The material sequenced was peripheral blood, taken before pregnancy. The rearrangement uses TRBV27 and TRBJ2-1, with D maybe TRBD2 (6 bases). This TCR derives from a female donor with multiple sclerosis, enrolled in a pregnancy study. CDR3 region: CASSFIAANYNEQFF. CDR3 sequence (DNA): TGTGCCAGCAGTTTTATAGCGGCCAATTACAATGAGCAGTTCTTC.